This T cell receptor (beta chain) was profiled in a study of OX40 agonist ivuxolimab in advanced cancers. Background for the entire study: The costimulatory receptor OX40 (CD134) was targeted by ivuxolimab, a fully human IgG2 agonistic monoclonal antibody. In the dose-escalation cohort, around four fifths of patients were male, and the mean age was 60 years with a range of about 23 to 79. The purpose of peripheral TCRbeta sequencing was to test whether ivuxolimab changed TCR sequence diversity and led to clonal T-cell expansion. Among the approximately 50 dose-escalation patients, roughly 20 had hepatocellular carcinoma, roughly 15 melanoma, 9 renal cell carcinoma and 9 head and neck cancer. Patients were allowed to have had prior anti-PD-1, anti-PD-L1 or anti-CTLA-4 therapy, and approximately 41% of the dose-escalation patients had previously received checkpoint inhibitors. The paper reports the monotherapy dose-escalation portion (N of about 54 patients) of the phase I ivuxolimab trial. Partial responses were achieved by three dose-escalation patients, of whom one had hepatocellular carcinoma and two had cutaneous melanoma. Intravenous ivuxolimab was administered to patients every 2 weeks at six dose levels: 0.01, 0.1, 0.3, 1.5, 3 and 10 mg/kg.

For sequencing of the TCRbeta CDR3 region, genomic DNA was extracted from the sorted cells. The immunoSEQ Assay was used to sequence the TCRbeta CDR3 regions. The table was pulled from immuneACCESS by TCRdb, which kept in-frame rearrangements only. Such tables lose some clones; where checked, under half of the loss comes from unresolved V genes, and the rest has no known cause. Present in this sample are over 20,000 clones, roughly three quarters of which were seen just once. About 1.5% of the sample is taken by the ten largest. Concerning this clone: Its antigen target is currently unknown. Base-call qualities are not available, and no considerably larger clone is one nucleotide away.

Beyond this particular receptor, the publication reports: Low levels of normalized T-cell clonal expansion were also shown by some nonresponding patients. After ivuxolimab, CD8+ T cells had more expanded clones than CD4+ T cells on average. At doses of 0.1 to 3.0 mg/kg, clonal expansion of both CD4+ and CD8+ T cells in blood was seen between baseline and week 6. Antigen specificity was not determined for the clonally expanded peripheral T cells. In the 0.1-3.0 mg/kg groups, partial responders had among the lowest normalized peripheral clonal expansion, particularly in CD8+ T cells.

V has 2 bases trimmed and J has 0 bases trimmed; junction bases matching no gene number 3. CDR1 and CDR2 (MNHNS, SASEGT) derive from the germline V gene. Including the terminal cysteine and phenylalanine, the CDR3 comprises 16 residues. The DNA shown is the 48-base CDR3, in frame from base 1. The trial excluded patients who had a history of autoimmune disease or who were on systemic immunosuppression. Peripheral blood for TCR sequencing was collected from all dose cohorts at baseline, on cycle 4 day 1, and on cycle 7 day 1. Samples came from an open-label, multicenter, first-in-human phase I dose-escalation trial of ivuxolimab. Adults with locally advanced or metastatic head and neck squamous cell, hepatocellular, melanoma or renal cell carcinoma were enrolled in the trial. Before TCR sequencing, CD4+ T cells and CD8+ T cells from peripheral blood were sorted into separate populations.

Sequences were derived from CD4+ or CD8+ T cells sorted from blood, sampled in a trial of the OX40 agonist ivuxolimab. The sequence was collected from an adult with an advanced solid tumor such as melanoma, head and neck, liver or kidney cancer. This sequence uses TRBV6-1 and TRBJ1-3; 8 middle bases align to TRBD1. CDR3 protein: CASSESGTGSGNTIYF. The bases are TGTGCCAGCAGTGAATCCGGGACAGGCTCTGGAAACACCATATATTTT.